Shown below are 22 T cell receptor beta chains from a single sample sequenced in a study of neurological immune-mediated disorders. TCRdb re-derived calls from the 5' RACE reads in MiXCR, one entry per CDR3 protein. The sample carries 64,000 or so distinct CDR3 sequences, roughly 10% recorded once. Time point of the sample: longitudinal time-point 1 (baseline). Sequencing used PBMCs. These receptors were taken from a man aged 30-40 years in good health.

Notes on this clonotype: A much larger clone sits a single nucleotide away, making a read error possible. J is TRBJ2-2 and V is TRBV7-9, with D perhaps TRBD1 or TRBD2 (5 bases each). Germline values: CDR1 SEHNR, CDR2 FQNEAQ (reference sequence). The CDR3 sequence is 14 residues long. CDR3 residues: CASSLGTYTVELFF. The CDR3 coding sequence is TGTGCCAGCAGCCTTGGGACCTACACCGTGGAGCTGTTTTTT.

Many counts were recorded for this clonotype. The chain carries TRBV12-3 or TRBV12-4 and TRBJ1-2; TRBD1 aligns across 7 bases. J lost 7 bases, V lost 5 bases, and 1 base had no gene match. The CDR3 runs 11 residues. The CDR3 region has the DNA TGTGCCAGCAGTGCAGGGGGTGGCTACACCTTC. Residues: CASSAGGGYTF.

Many counts were recorded for this clonotype. The chain joins TRBV28 to TRBJ1-2, with 8 bases aligning to TRBD1. V trimming: 8 bases; J trimming: 4 bases; junction bases outside the gene matches: 12. The CDR3 extends over 15 amino acids. CDR1 is MDHEN and CDR2 is SYDVKM in the germline V gene. DNA of the CDR3: TGTGCCAGCCAAAACCGGGACAGGTGGATCTATGGCTACACCTTC. Protein: CASQNRDRWIYGYTF.

In the case of this clonotype: A much larger clone sits a single nucleotide away, making a read error possible. Here the CDR3 DNA reads TGTGCCAGCAGCTTAGGAGCCCAGGGAAGGTACCAAGATACCCAGTACTTC. It translates to CASSLGAQGRYQDTQYF. V gene TRBV11-2 combines with J gene TRBJ2-5, with D tentatively TRBD1 (5 bases). CDR1 and CDR2 from the germline V gene are SGHAT and FQNNGV. The CDR3 length is 17 residues.

This clonotype was seen at least ten times. This chain connects TRBV6-5 to TRBJ2-7; D possibly corresponds to TRBD2 (5 bases). Trimming took off 5 bases at V and 7 bases at J, with 12 bases between the two ends. The CDR3 is made up of 12 amino acids. Looked up from germline, CDR1 is MNHEY and CDR2 is SVGAGI. The CDR3 sequence is CASSKGSGEQYF. CDR3 DNA sequence: TGTGCCAGCAGTAAGGGTTCGGGAGAGCAGTACTTC.

This clonotype was detected many times. The chain couples TRBV5-1 to TRBJ2-1; 7 bases align to TRBD2. The germline V gene encodes CDR1 SGHRS and CDR2 YFSETQ. The CDR3 sequence is 15 residues long. V shed 2 bases and J 1 base; nucleotides not matched to a gene: 3. The CDR3 sequence: CASSLTGRSYNEQFF. The DNA of the CDR3 is TGCGCCAGCAGCTTAACCGGGAGGTCCTACAATGAGCAGTTCTTC. Together with reference TRBV5-1 and TRBJ2-1, the CDR3 gives the full variable domain: KAGVTQTPRYLIKTRGQQVTLSCSPISGHRSVSWYQQTPGQGLQFLFEYFSETQRNKGNFPGRFSGRQFSNSRSEMNVSTLELGDSALYLCASSLTGRSYNEQFFGPGTRLTVL.

This clonotype appeared many times. The rearrangement uses TRBV12-3 or TRBV12-4 and TRBJ1-1, with D maybe TRBD1 (5 bases). The V gene lost 5 bases and the J gene lost 2 bases, with 9 bases spanning the gap. The CDR3 extends over 13 amino acids. As DNA, the CDR3 is TGTGCCAGCAGTACCCAGGGAAACACTGAAGCTTTCTTT. Its protein product is CASSTQGNTEAFF.

About this clonotype: This may arise from a read error, as a much more abundant clone is one base away. CDR3 bases: TGTGCCAGCAGCGTAGAGGGACAATCGGCGTTCGAGCAGTACTTC. This encodes CASSVEGQSAFEQYF. This rearrangement joins TRBV9 to TRBJ2-7, with D perhaps matching TRBD1 (6 bases). The CDR3 totals 15 residues. CDR1 and CDR2 from the germline V gene are SGDLS and YYNGEE. V was shortened by 0 bases and J by 6 bases, with 16 bases between the two germline ends.

This clonotype has a count of ten or more. The chain carries TRBV9 and TRBJ2-1, with D hard to call. Germline CDR1 SGDLS, CDR2 YYNGEE. The germline V and J ends were trimmed by 3 bases and 7 bases, with 8 bases remaining between them. CDR3 length: 12 residues. In DNA form, the CDR3 reads TGTGCCAGCAGCGGGAGTCGGAATGAGCAGTTCTTC. Residues: CASSGSRNEQFF.

This clonotype came up many times. V gene TRBV2 combines with J gene TRBJ1-2, with 10 positions matching TRBD1. This CDR3 comprises 12 residues. Germline CDR1 and CDR2: SNHLY and FYNNEI. V gave up 6 bases and J gave up 8 bases; unmatched junction bases: 3. The CDR3 is CASSGQGGGYTF. The CDR3 nucleotides are TGTGCCAGCAGCGGACAGGGGGGGGGCTACACCTTC.

This clonotype was observed many times. The V and J genes are TRBV7-2 and TRBJ2-1; a possible D gene is TRBD2 (6 bases). Per germline, CDR1 SGHTA and CDR2 FQGNSA. This CDR3 is 17 amino acids long. Deletions cut 2 bases from V and 7 bases from J, with 21 bases between. The CDR3 region is CASSLRDRASAFNEQFF. In nucleotides, the CDR3 is TGTGCCAGCAGCTTAAGGGATCGGGCTAGCGCCTTTAATGAGCAGTTCTTC.

The genes are TRBV10-3 and TRBJ2-1, with no clear D. V dropped 2 bases and J dropped 0 bases, with 11 bases sitting between them. The CDR3 covers 16 residues. Looked up from germline, CDR1 is ENHRY and CDR2 is SYGVKD. CDR3 loop: CAISEQARSSYNEQFF. CDR3 in DNA: TGTGCCATCAGTGAGCAGGCCAGAAGCTCCTACAATGAGCAGTTCTTC.

This clonotype came up many times. CDR3 nucleotide sequence: TGTGCCAGCAGTGACCCGGGGCTGTCTGGCTACACCTTC. It encodes CASSDPGLSGYTF. The chain carries TRBV6-4 and TRBJ1-2; a weak D match, TRBD1 (5 bases). The CDR3 sequence is 13 residues long. V was clipped by 2 bases and J by 7 bases, with 11 bases between them. The germline V gene encodes CDR1 MRHNA and CDR2 SNTAGT.

This clonotype occurred many times. The chain has TRBV7-3 and TRBJ2-1, with D possibly being TRBD1 (5 bases). The V gene's germline CDR1 is SGHTA and CDR2 FQGTGA. V was cut by 5 bases and J by 6 bases, with 11 bases left in between. CDR3 length equals 13 residues. This CDR3 reads CASSQGRVNEQFF. CDR3 bases: TGTGCCAGCAGCCAAGGCAGGGTCAATGAGCAGTTCTTC.

This clonotype was counted at least ten times. The DNA of the CDR3 is TGTGCCACCAGTGACTGGACTAGCGGGAGTGGTGAGACCCAGTACTTC. Translation: CATSDWTSGSGETQYF. The chain recombines TRBV24-1 with TRBJ2-5, with TRBD2 identical over 13 bases. In germline, CDR1 is KGHDR, CDR2 SFDVKD. V lost 4 bases to trimming and J lost 5 bases; unmatched junction nucleotides: 6. The CDR3 runs to 16 residues.

This clonotype was counted many times. The chain is built from TRBV28 and TRBJ1-4; D is uncertain. Trimming pared 4 bases from V and 8 bases from J, leaving 14 bases between. The length of the CDR3 is 14 residues. Per germline, CDR1 MDHEN and CDR2 SYDVKM. CDR3 loop: CASSSASEEEKLFF. In DNA form, the CDR3 reads TGTGCCAGCAGTTCGGCCTCGGAGGAGGAAAAACTGTTTTTT. The variable domain in full, with the rest retrieved from reference TRBV28 and TRBJ1-4, is DVKVTQSSRYLVKRTGEKVFLECVQDMDHENMFWYRQDPGLGLRLIYFSYDVKMKEKGDIPEGYSVSREKKERFSLILESASTNQTSMYLCASSSASEEEKLFFGSGTQLSVL.

The chain couples TRBV6-1 to TRBJ1-5; D call uncertain. The CDR3 totals 13 residues. Germline CDR1 MNHNS, CDR2 SASEGT. Trimming took 6 bases from V and 7 from J, leaving 13 bases between them. In nucleotides, the CDR3 is TGTGCCAGCAGCCAAGTGGCGCTACAGCCCCAGCATTTT. Amino acids: CASSQVALQPQHF.

Many counts were recorded for this clonotype. This sequence joins TRBV28 and TRBJ2-5; D remains ambiguous. The CDR3 is made up of 12 amino acids. The germline V gene encodes CDR1 MDHEN and CDR2 SYDVKM. V was shortened by 2 bases and J by 3 bases, with 4 bases between the two germline ends. This chain's CDR3 is CASSLAEETQYF. The DNA for the CDR3 is TGTGCCAGCAGTTTAGCCGAAGAGACCCAGTACTTC. Filled out from reference TRBV28 and TRBJ2-5, the complete variable domain reads DVKVTQSSRYLVKRTGEKVFLECVQDMDHENMFWYRQDPGLGLRLIYFSYDVKMKEKGDIPEGYSVSREKKERFSLILESASTNQTSMYLCASSLAEETQYFGPGTRLLVL.

The chain links TRBV4-1 to TRBJ2-1, with D possibly being TRBD2 (6 bases). The CDR3 is made up of 15 amino acids. Trimming removed 0 bases from V and 8 bases from J, with 14 bases in between. CDR1 and CDR2 (germline): MGHRA, YSYEKL. The CDR3 nucleotides read TGCGCCAGCAGCCAAGAGGTGGGAGGTCTTTATGAGCAGTTCTTC. Amino acid sequence: CASSQEVGGLYEQFF.

This clonotype was seen many times. This rearrangement joins TRBV24-1 to TRBJ2-7; TRBD1 might be the D (6 bases). The germline V and J ends were trimmed by 4 bases and 3 bases, with 9 bases remaining between them. The germline gives CDR1 KGHDR, CDR2 SFDVKD. This CDR3 has 13 residues. This CDR3 is CATSDPDSYEQYF. CDR3 bases: TGTGCCACCAGTGACCCGGACAGCTACGAGCAGTACTTC.

Many counts were recorded for this clonotype. The rearrangement uses TRBV20-1 and TRBJ2-5; no reliable D call. This CDR3 has 14 amino acids. The germline gives CDR1 DFQATT, CDR2 SNEGSKA (reference sequence). V gave up 4 bases and J gave up 5 bases, with 17 bases separating them. The CDR3 loop reads CSAIDTLLGETQYF. CDR3 sequence (DNA): TGCAGTGCTATCGACACCTTATTGGGGGAGACCCAGTACTTC.

The table lists this clonotype with a few counts. The chain uses TRBV20-1 and TRBJ2-1, with 8 bases aligning to TRBD2. CDR1 and CDR2 (germline): DFQATT, SNEGSKA (reference sequence). CDR3 length: 20 amino acids. V shed 0 bases and J 1 base; nucleotides not matched to a gene: 17. The CDR3 region is CSARDNPRTRAGVSYNEQFF. The CDR3 nucleotides are TGCAGTGCTAGAGATAACCCCCGAACGCGAGCGGGAGTTTCCTACAATGAGCAGTTCTTC.